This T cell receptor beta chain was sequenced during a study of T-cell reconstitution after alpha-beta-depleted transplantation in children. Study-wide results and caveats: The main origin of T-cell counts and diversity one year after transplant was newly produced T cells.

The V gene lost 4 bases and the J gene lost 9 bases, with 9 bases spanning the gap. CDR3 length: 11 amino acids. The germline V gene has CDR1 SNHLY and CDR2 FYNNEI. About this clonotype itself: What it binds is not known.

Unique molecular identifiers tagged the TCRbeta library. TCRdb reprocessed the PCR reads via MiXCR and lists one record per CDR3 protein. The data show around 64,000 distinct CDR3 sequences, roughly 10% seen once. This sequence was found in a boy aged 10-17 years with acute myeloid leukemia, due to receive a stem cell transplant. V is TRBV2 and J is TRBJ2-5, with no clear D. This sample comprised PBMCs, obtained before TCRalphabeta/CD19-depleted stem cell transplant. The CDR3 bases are TGTGCCAGCAGTGTTGGGTCCGCCCAGTACTTC. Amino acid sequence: CASSVGSAQYF.